This TCR beta chain was recorded in a study of blood T cell repertoires in COVID-19. At the level of the study: Samples of COVID-19 (acute and convalescent) were obtained from the United States, Italy and Spain.

Individuals drawn from approximately 26 US areas were about 18 to 95 years old. Cohorts were based on clinical histories the participants reported. Source study methods: Amplification with reference gene primers provided the estimates of nucleated cell counts. TCRdb's copy holds only in-frame clones and misses some; the assay was immunoSEQ multiplex PCR. That table supplies the V and J calls and clone size; D and trimming were determined from the DNA. This table holds about 150,000 clones, approximately 79% found once. Trimming pared 1 base from V and 8 bases from J, leaving 8 bases between. Germline V gene lookup returns CDR1 KGHSH and CDR2 LQKENI. The CDR3 consists of 13 residues.

The specimen was PBMCs or T cells enriched from blood (not recorded which). The chain carries TRBV18 and TRBJ1-4; D gene unclear. This receptor was obtained from a man in his fifties or sixties who had recovered from COVID-19. The CDR3 protein is CASSPRRGEKLFF. The CDR3 nucleotides read TGTGCCAGCTCACCACGACGAGGAGAAAAACTGTTTTTT.